One sample yielded the 22 T cell receptor beta chains listed below, sequenced in a study of lymphopenia after photon versus proton radiotherapy. The table came from immunoSEQ multiplex PCR; TCRdb's copy has only in-frame clones and leaves some out. The data show over 50,000 clones, around 87% seen once. Material: peripheral blood, obtained from a patient treated with photon-based radiotherapy. Source of these receptors: a man between 40 and 49 years old with gastric cancer.

The rearrangement uses TRBV5-4 and TRBJ2-7; 8 bases are a match to TRBD1. Germline V lookup: CDR1 SGHNT, CDR2 YYREEE (reference sequence). V lost 2 bases and J lost 6; bases outside the gene matches: 7. The CDR3 length is 14 residues. The CDR3 protein is CASSLQDREGEQYF. For the CDR3, the DNA is TGTGCCAGCAGCTTACAGGACAGGGAAGGCGAGCAGTACTTC.

The rearrangement joins TRBV29-1 to TRBJ1-3; 8 bases are a match to TRBD1. Germline-derived CDR1 and CDR2 are SQVTM and ANQGSEA. This CDR3 spans 13 amino acids. J was trimmed by 3 bases and V by 6 bases; bases with no gene match: 4. DNA for the CDR3: TGCAGCGTAATACAGGGGGATGGAAACACCATATATTTT. Translating it yields CSVIQGDGNTIYF.

The chain links TRBV7-9 to TRBJ1-1; the D gene is possibly TRBD1 (6 bases). The CDR3 covers 15 residues. Germline V gene data show CDR1 as SEHNR and CDR2 as FQNEAQ (reference sequence). Trimming removed 6 bases from V and 1 base from J, with 15 bases in between. CDR3 DNA: TGTGCCAGCAGTCGCCTGGGGGGCACGAACACTGAAGCTTTCTTT. Protein product: CASSRLGGTNTEAFF.

This clone appeared a few times. The chain is built from TRBV30 and TRBJ1-2, with D maybe TRBD1 (6 bases). The CDR3 extends over 14 amino acids. CDR1 is GTSNPN, CDR2 SVGIG, per germline (reference sequence). Deletions cut 2 bases from V and 6 bases from J, with 16 bases between. The CDR3 DNA follows: TGTGCCTGGAGTCCAGGGGTCACCCTCGATGGCTACACCTTC. Translation: CAWSPGVTLDGYTF.

The chain uses TRBV9 and TRBJ2-1; 10 bases line up with TRBD2. V was clipped by 3 bases and J by 1 base; unmatched bases: 13. The CDR3 consists of 19 residues. From germline, CDR1 is SGDLS and CDR2 YYNGEE. As DNA, the CDR3 is TGTGCCAGCAGCGCCCGTAGCGGGGGGTCCTTAATTTCCTACAATGAGCAGTTCTTC. This sequence encodes CASSARSGGSLISYNEQFF.

The chain recombines TRBV6-5 with TRBJ2-1, with D perhaps being TRBD1 or TRBD2 (5 bases each). Germline lookup yields CDR1 MNHEY and CDR2 SVGAGI. Trimming stripped 5 bases from V and 10 bases from J, with 21 bases between. The CDR3 length is 15 residues. The CDR3 loop reads CASSPDPLGAHEQFF. The CDR3 coding sequence is TGTGCCAGCAGTCCCGACCCCCTCGGGGCCCACGAGCAGTTCTTC.

The chain combines TRBV5-4 with TRBJ1-6; 7 bases match TRBD1. With 3 bases clipped from V and 5 bases from J, the junction kept 5 bases outside the gene matches. Germline values: CDR1 SGHNT, CDR2 YYREEE (reference sequence). The CDR3 loop spans 15 amino acids. CDR3 sequence (DNA): TGTGCCAGCAGCTGGGCCGGGACAGATAATTCACCCCTCCACTTT. Translated, it gives CASSWAGTDNSPLHF.

As DNA, the CDR3 is TGTGCCAGCAGCCCGGGGACAGTTGGGACTGAAGCTTTCTTT. Protein sequence: CASSPGTVGTEAFF. The chain recombines TRBV4-2 with TRBJ1-1, with 7 bases lining up with TRBD1. Germline CDR1 reads LGHNA; CDR2 reads YNFKEQ. V dropped 4 bases and J dropped 5; count of bases not matched to a gene: 7. The CDR3 loop spans 14 amino acids.

V gene TRBV7-8 combines with J gene TRBJ2-1; 14 bases fit TRBD2. In germline, CDR1 is SGHVS, CDR2 FQNEAQ. Losses at the gene ends were 0 bases for V and 10 bases for J; bases not matched to a gene: 8. CDR3 length equals 17 residues. CDR3 residues: CASSLAPTSGGAREQFF. CDR3 DNA: TGTGCCAGCAGCTTAGCCCCGACTAGCGGGGGGGCGAGAGAGCAGTTCTTC.

This clone turned up a few times. V gene TRBV10-3 combines with J gene TRBJ2-7, with D perhaps matching TRBD2 (5 bases). Germline V gene sequence: CDR1 ENHRY, CDR2 SYGVKD. The CDR3 extends over 13 amino acids. Trimming cost V 4 bases and J 6 bases, with 13 bases left between them. The DNA for the CDR3 is TGTGCCATCAGTGGGAGGAGAGGGCCCGAGCAGTACTTC. Its translation is CAISGRRGPEQYF.

V gene TRBV4-1 combines with J gene TRBJ2-5, with TRBD2 matching 8 bases. The J call is uncertain, as TRBJ2-7 better fits the DNA end. Germline V gene data show CDR1 as MGHRA and CDR2 as YSYEKL. This CDR3 is built from 18 residues. This CDR3 reads CASSQPIGTGTRGYEQYF. For the CDR3, the DNA is TGCGCCAGCAGCCAACCCATTGGGACCGGGACTAGGGGCTACGAGCAGTACTTC.

This clone occurred once. V gene TRBV5-4 combines with J gene TRBJ2-2; 7 nucleotides align to TRBD1. This CDR3 has 15 residues. With V trimmed by 4 bases and J by 2 bases, 5 bases remained unmatched. The germline CDR1 and CDR2 sequences are SGHNT and YYREEE (reference sequence). This CDR3 is CASSQGTANTGELFF. The CDR3 region has the DNA TGTGCCAGCAGCCAAGGGACAGCTAACACCGGGGAGCTGTTTTTT.

This sequence joins TRBV11-2 and TRBJ2-5; D not resolved. V was cut by 0 bases and J by 2 bases, with 4 bases left in between. This CDR3 spans 13 amino acids. CDR1 SGHAT and CDR2 FQNNGV come from the germline V gene. The CDR3 is CASSLDRQETQYF. CDR3 nucleotides: TGTGCCAGCAGCTTAGACAGGCAAGAGACCCAGTACTTC.

This clone has a single count. The V call is TRBV7-2, the J call TRBJ1-2, with a weak D call TRBD1 (6 bases). The CDR3 spans 14 residues. Germline V gives CDR1 SGHTA, CDR2 FQGNSA. V dropped 0 bases and J dropped 8 bases, with 13 bases sitting between them. DNA for the CDR3: TGTGCCAGCAGCTTAGCGTGGAGGGGGGTCGGCTACACCTTC. Its protein product is CASSLAWRGVGYTF.

V usage is TRBV6-1 and J usage is TRBJ1-2; unclear D gene. Germline loops: CDR1 MNHNS, CDR2 SASEGT. Trimming removed 1 base from V and 3 bases from J, with 12 bases in between. The CDR3 has 15 amino acids. The CDR3 DNA reads TGTGCCAGCAGTGAAGTAGCACCGGAAGACTATGGCTACACCTTC. Protein product: CASSEVAPEDYGYTF.

This chain uses TRBV11-1 with TRBJ2-1; 12 bases are shared with TRBD2. Germline trimming cut 2 bases from V and 10 bases from J; bases unmatched to any gene: 9. CDR3 length: 16 residues. Germline loops: CDR1 SGHAT, CDR2 FQDESV (reference sequence). CDR3 DNA sequence: TGTGCCAGCAGCTTAAGTCTAGCGGGGGGGCTCCGAGAGCAGTTCTTC. Its protein is CASSLSLAGGLREQFF.

The chain has TRBV30 and TRBJ1-2, with D uncertain. The CDR3 loop spans 14 amino acids. Looked up from germline, CDR1 is GTSNPN and CDR2 is SVGIG (reference sequence). V lost 3 bases, J lost 0 bases, and 11 bases lay in between. Here the CDR3 DNA reads TGTGCCTGGAGGCCGAAGGGAGCTAACTATGGCTACACCTTC. Its protein is CAWRPKGANYGYTF.

This clone showed up just once. The chain uses TRBV7-2 and TRBJ1-1, with TRBD1 as a possible D gene (6 bases). CDR1 is SGHTA, CDR2 FQGNSA, per germline. With 1 base removed from V and 1 base from J, the gap between germline ends came to 16 bases. This CDR3 comprises 17 residues. CDR3 amino acids: CASSLVRGLLANTEAFF. In DNA form, the CDR3 reads TGTGCCAGCAGCTTAGTTCGGGGGCTCCTAGCGAACACTGAAGCTTTCTTT.

The chain links TRBV7-9 to TRBJ1-2; 9 nucleotides match TRBD1. V lost 1 base and J lost 13; bases outside the gene matches: 10. Germline loops: CDR1 SEHNR, CDR2 FQNEAQ (reference sequence). The CDR3 has 14 residues. The CDR3 here is CASSLGGTGPFGTF. The CDR3 nucleotides read TGTGCCAGCAGCTTAGGTGGGACAGGGCCTTTTGGCACCTTC. Looking up the rest from reference TRBV7-9 and TRBJ1-2 gives the full variable domain: DTGVSQNPRHKITKRGQNVTFRCDPISEHNRLYWYRQTLGQGPEFLTYFQNEAQLEKSRLLSDRFSAERPKGSFSTLEIQRTEQGDSAMYLCASSLGGTGPFGTFGSGTRLTVV.

The V gene is TRBV19, the J gene TRBJ2-3; D gene uncertain. V lost 3 bases, J lost 2 bases, and 9 bases lay in between. The CDR3 runs to 14 residues. Germline lookup yields CDR1 LNHDA and CDR2 SQIVND (reference sequence). The CDR3 DNA reads TGTGCCAGTAGTATTTTAGGGTCCACAGATACGCAGTATTTT. This encodes CASSILGSTDTQYF.

The chain links TRBV9 to TRBJ2-3; 9 bases line up with TRBD2. This CDR3 has 16 residues. Looked up from germline, CDR1 is SGDLS and CDR2 is YYNGEE. Trimming at V came to 0 bases and at J to 3 bases, leaving 5 bases not matched to a gene. CDR3 sequence: CASSVVASGVTDTQYF. CDR3 bases: TGTGCCAGCAGCGTAGTGGCTAGCGGGGTAACAGATACGCAGTATTTT.

V gene TRBV9 combines with J gene TRBJ1-3; D gene ambiguous. This CDR3 comprises 17 residues. Germline values: CDR1 SGDLS, CDR2 YYNGEE. Trimming took 4 bases from V and 1 from J, leaving 18 bases between them. The CDR3 bases are TGTGCCAGCAGCCCAGGTGGCAGTTACATATCTGGAAACACCATATATTTT. Its protein product is CASSPGGSYISGNTIYF. Using reference TRBV9 and TRBJ1-3 for the parts outside the CDR3, the full variable domain is DSGVTQTPKHLITATGQRVTLRCSPRSGDLSVYWYQQSLDQGLQFLIQYYNGEERAKGNILERFSAQQFPDLHSELNLSSLELGDSALYFCASSPGGSYISGNTIYFGEGSWLTVV.